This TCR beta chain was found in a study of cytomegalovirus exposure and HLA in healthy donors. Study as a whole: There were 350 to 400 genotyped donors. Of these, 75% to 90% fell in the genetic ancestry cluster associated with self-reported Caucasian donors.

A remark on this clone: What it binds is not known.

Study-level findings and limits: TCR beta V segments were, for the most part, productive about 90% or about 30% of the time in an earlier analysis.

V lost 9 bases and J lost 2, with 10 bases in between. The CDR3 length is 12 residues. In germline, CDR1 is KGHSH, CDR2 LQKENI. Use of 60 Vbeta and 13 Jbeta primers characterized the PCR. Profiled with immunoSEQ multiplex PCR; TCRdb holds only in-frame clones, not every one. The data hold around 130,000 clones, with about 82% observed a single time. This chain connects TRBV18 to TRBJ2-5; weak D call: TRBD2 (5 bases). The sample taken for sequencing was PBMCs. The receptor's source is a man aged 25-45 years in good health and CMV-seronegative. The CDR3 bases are TGTGCCAGTGACCGGACTCAAGAGACCCAGTACTTC. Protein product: CASDRTQETQYF.